One and the same sample provided the 25 T cell receptor beta chains below, sequenced in a study of cytomegalovirus exposure and HLA in healthy donors. Primers: 60 Vbeta forward and 13 Jbeta reverse. Method: immunoSEQ multiplex PCR; TCRdb's copy keeps in-frame clones and lacks some. The sample lists 150,000 to 200,000 clones, 80% to 90% occurring once. Sequencing was performed on PBMCs. These receptors originate from a woman aged 18-30 years in good health and CMV-seropositive.

The chain uses TRBV5-4 and TRBJ1-1; the D gene is possibly TRBD1 (6 bases). V was clipped by 0 bases and J by 4 bases, with 16 bases between them. The CDR3 spans 16 residues. The V gene's germline CDR1 is SGHNT and CDR2 YYREEE (reference sequence). The CDR3 spells CASSLGGRVGSTEAFF. CDR3 DNA: TGTGCCAGCAGCTTGGGGGGGCGGGTAGGATCCACTGAAGCTTTCTTT. The full variable domain, in which reference TRBV5-4 and TRBJ1-1 provide the parts outside the CDR3, is ETGVTQSPTHLIKTRGQQVTLRCSSQSGHNTVSWYQQALGQGPQFIFQYYREEENGRGNFPPRFSGLQFPNYSSELNVNALELDDSALYLCASSLGGRVGSTEAFFGQGTRLTVV.

Here the CDR3 DNA reads TGTGCCAGCAGCCAAGACAGGGGGGCGACAGATACGCAGTATTTT. This codes for CASSQDRGATDTQYF. This chain uses TRBV27 with TRBJ2-3; 9 bases match TRBD1. The CDR3 is made up of 15 amino acids. In germline, CDR1 is MNHEY, CDR2 SMNVEV (reference sequence). J was trimmed by 3 bases and V by 6 bases; bases with no gene match: 7.

This clone was picked up a small number of times. This chain joins TRBV6-5 and TRBJ1-5, with 7 bases aligning to TRBD1. J lost 6 bases, V lost 7 bases, and 12 bases had no gene match. The germline V gene encodes CDR1 MNHEY and CDR2 SVGAGI. The CDR3 totals 15 residues. CDR3 in amino acids: CASKGADSLSQPQHF. CDR3 in DNA: TGTGCCAGCAAGGGGGCCGACAGTCTCTCTCAGCCCCAGCATTTT.

The chain recombines TRBV28 with TRBJ1-5; TRBD1 matches 7 bases. The germline gives CDR1 MDHEN, CDR2 SYDVKM. J gave up 4 bases and V 8 bases, and 11 bases lay outside the gene matches. The CDR3 is made up of 15 amino acids. The CDR3 DNA sequence: TGTGCCAGCCTGGAGACCCAGGGGGATAATCAGCCCCAGCATTTT. Protein sequence: CASLETQGDNQPQHF.

The rearrangement uses TRBV9 and TRBJ2-2; D is perhaps TRBD2 (6 bases). The germline V gene has CDR1 SGDLS and CDR2 YYNGEE. The ends were cut back, 4 bases at V and 3 bases at J, with 10 bases in the middle. The CDR3 loop spans 14 amino acids. Written as DNA, the CDR3 is TGTGCCAGCAGCACTAGCCTATACACCGGGGAGCTGTTTTTT. This sequence encodes CASSTSLYTGELFF.

Here the CDR3 reads CASSSLSPGYEQYF. CDR3 sequence (DNA): TGTGCCAGCAGCTCACTTTCCCCAGGGTACGAGCAGTACTTC. The rearrangement joins TRBV5-4 to TRBJ2-7, with D maybe TRBD1 (5 bases). The CDR3 length is 14 residues. V lost 3 bases, J lost 4 bases, and 14 bases lay in between. CDR1 is SGHNT and CDR2 is YYREEE in the germline V gene (reference sequence).

The rearrangement links TRBV7-3 to TRBJ2-3, with 7 bases matching TRBD2. The V and J ends lost 1 base and 7 bases, in that order; junction bases with no gene match: 8. Looked up from germline, CDR1 is SGHTA and CDR2 is FQGTGA. The CDR3 is 15 residues long. In nucleotides, the CDR3 is TGTGCCAGCAGCTTAAACGGCGGGGGTAGGAATACGCAGTATTTT. Its translation is CASSLNGGGRNTQYF. The variable domain in full, with the rest retrieved from reference TRBV7-3 and TRBJ2-3, is GAGVSQTPSNKVTEKGKYVELRCDPISGHTALYWYRQSLGQGPEFLIYFQGTGAADDSGLPNDRFFAVRPEGSVSTLKIQRTERGDSAVYLCASSLNGGGRNTQYFGPGTRLTVL.

The J gene is TRBJ1-6, the V gene TRBV4-3; 10 positions agree with TRBD1. This CDR3 contains 17 residues. V shed 0 bases, J shed 9 bases, and the junction held 8 bases outside the gene matches. Looked up from germline, CDR1 is LGHNA and CDR2 is YSLEER. The CDR3 DNA follows: TGCGCCAGCAGCCAAGATCGGGACAGGGGTATGGCTTCACCCCTCCACTTT. Translation: CASSQDRDRGMASPLHF.

The V call is TRBV9, the J call TRBJ2-7; D call uncertain. Germline CDR1 and CDR2: SGDLS and YYNGEE. V was cut by 4 bases and J by 5 bases, with 19 bases left in between. CDR3 length: 15 amino acids. The CDR3 DNA reads as TGTGCCAGCAGCCACGTTTTGGGCATGGCCGACGAGCAGTACTTC. Protein: CASSHVLGMADEQYF.

The chain joins TRBV4-1 to TRBJ2-4, with 7 bases matching TRBD2. With V trimmed by 4 bases and J by 6 bases, 15 bases remained unmatched. The CDR3 has 17 residues. Germline lookup yields CDR1 MGHRA and CDR2 YSYEKL. The CDR3 region has the DNA TGCGCCAGCAGCCCCGGGCGGGGGACCTCTTGGGGAAACATTCAGTACTTC. Amino acids: CASSPGRGTSWGNIQYF.

This clone was picked up a small number of times. The chain uses TRBV5-4 and TRBJ1-2, with D possibly being TRBD1 (5 bases). The V and J ends lost 7 bases and 5 bases respectively, with 24 bases between them. The germline CDR1 and CDR2 sequences are SGHNT and YYREEE (reference sequence). This CDR3 comprises 16 residues. CDR3 loop: CASATDPVGGRYGYTF. The CDR3 coding sequence is TGTGCCAGCGCCACCGATCCAGTCGGGGGTCGGTATGGCTACACCTTC.

The chain combines TRBV6-1 with TRBJ1-1; a possible D gene is TRBD1 (6 bases). V was shortened by 4 bases and J by 1 base, with 16 bases between the two germline ends. CDR1 is MNHNS and CDR2 is SASEGT in the germline V gene. CDR3 length equals 16 residues. This chain's CDR3 is CASSAFWTAKNTEAFF. Written as DNA, the CDR3 is TGTGCCAGCAGTGCTTTCTGGACAGCCAAGAACACTGAAGCTTTCTTT.

V usage is TRBV5-1 and J usage is TRBJ1-1; tentatively, D is TRBD1 (5 bases). Germline V gene data show CDR1 as SGHRS and CDR2 as YFSETQ. The V end lost 4 bases, the J end lost 0 bases, and 13 bases lay between the germline ends. The CDR3 loop spans 15 amino acids. The chain's CDR3 is CASSPETAMNTEAFF. The CDR3 bases are TGCGCCAGCAGCCCCGAGACAGCGATGAACACTGAAGCTTTCTTT.

In this sample, this clone turned up a few times. This sequence joins TRBV9 and TRBJ2-1, with D tentatively TRBD2 (7 bases). The CDR3 contains 15 residues. Trimming removed 1 base from V and 7 bases from J, with 15 bases in between. Per the germline V gene, CDR1 is SGDLS and CDR2 is YYNGEE. The CDR3 DNA reads as TGTGCCAGCAGCGTACTCACGGGGGGCGGTAATGAGCAGTTCTTC. This sequence encodes CASSVLTGGGNEQFF.

The rearrangement uses TRBV30 and TRBJ2-5, with 9 bases identical to TRBD1. CDR3 size: 15 residues. Per the germline V gene, CDR1 is GTSNPN and CDR2 is SVGIG (reference sequence). The J segment lost 10 bases and the V segment lost 1 base, leaving 13 bases of the junction unmatched. CDR3 protein: CAWSDGQGPGVDQYF. The CDR3 region has the DNA TGTGCCTGGAGTGACGGACAGGGGCCGGGGGTTGACCAGTACTTC.

This rearrangement joins TRBV7-8 to TRBJ2-4; tentative D call: TRBD1 (5 bases). The length of the CDR3 is 16 residues. CDR1 SGHVS and CDR2 FQNEAQ come from the germline V gene. Trimming shortened V by 1 base and J by 0 bases, and 10 bases separated the two germline ends. CDR3 amino acids: CASSLGRALAKNIQYF. CDR3 bases: TGTGCCAGCAGCTTAGGCAGGGCGTTAGCCAAAAACATTCAGTACTTC.

The chain is built from TRBV19 and TRBJ2-5, with a tentative D call TRBD1 (6 bases). Trimming cost V 3 bases and J 4 bases, with 9 bases left between them. CDR3 length: 13 residues. CDR1 and CDR2 from the germline V gene are LNHDA and SQIVND (reference sequence). In DNA form, the CDR3 reads TGTGCCAGTAGTATGTCCAGGGGAGAGACCCAGTACTTC. Its protein is CASSMSRGETQYF.

The chain employs TRBV7-9 and TRBJ2-5; unclear D gene. The CDR3 loop spans 16 amino acids. Germline assignment: CDR1 SEHNR and CDR2 FQNEAQ (reference sequence). The V end lost 1 base, the J end lost 6 bases, and 18 bases lay between the germline ends. CDR3 in amino acids: CASSLVAGGESKTQYF. CDR3 DNA: TGTGCCAGCAGCTTAGTAGCCGGCGGAGAATCAAAGACCCAGTACTTC.

The chain employs TRBV4-2 and TRBJ2-1, with 10 bases fitting TRBD2. The CDR3 is 16 amino acids. The V and J ends lost 3 bases and 9 bases, in that order; junction bases with no gene match: 11. Per the germline V gene, CDR1 is LGHNA and CDR2 is YNFKEQ. The CDR3 bases are TGTGCCAGCAGCCATTCAGAGCGGGGGGGCCGTCGTGAGCAGTTCTTC. It codes for CASSHSERGGRREQFF.

The chain couples TRBV4-1 to TRBJ2-7; D unresolved. The germline V and J ends were trimmed by 1 base and 5 bases, with 12 bases remaining between them. This CDR3 spans 14 amino acids. The germline gives CDR1 MGHRA, CDR2 YSYEKL. As DNA, the CDR3 is TGCGCCAGCAGCCAAGCGCATAGCCCCCACGAGCAGTACTTC. It is translated as CASSQAHSPHEQYF.

This chain joins TRBV7-9 and TRBJ2-2; 7 bases map to TRBD1. In germline, CDR1 is SEHNR, CDR2 FQNEAQ (reference sequence). The CDR3 contains 14 residues. After removal of 3 bases from V and 4 bases from J, the junction contained 2 bases not matched to a gene. The DNA of the CDR3 is TGTGCCAGCAGCTTTTCAGGGGGCACCGGGGAGCTGTTTTTT. It yields the protein CASSFSGGTGELFF. Looking up the rest from reference TRBV7-9 and TRBJ2-2 gives the full variable domain: DTGVSQNPRHKITKRGQNVTFRCDPISEHNRLYWYRQTLGQGPEFLTYFQNEAQLEKSRLLSDRFSAERPKGSFSTLEIQRTEQGDSAMYLCASSFSGGTGELFFGEGSRLTVL.

The rearrangement joins TRBV5-1 to TRBJ1-2, with 8 bases matching TRBD1. Germline CDR1 SGHRS, CDR2 YFSETQ. Trimming at V came to 2 bases and at J to 4 bases, leaving 7 bases not matched to a gene. The CDR3 runs 15 residues. The CDR3 DNA sequence: TGCGCCAGCAGCTTCGGACAGGGCCCCACCTATGGCTACACCTTC. Translation: CASSFGQGPTYGYTF.

The V and J genes are TRBV6-6 and TRBJ2-7; a weak D match, TRBD1 (6 bases). Germline V gene sequence: CDR1 MNHNY, CDR2 SVGAGI (reference sequence). The CDR3 runs to 15 residues. The V and J ends lost 5 bases and 0 bases respectively, with 14 bases between them. In DNA, the CDR3 is TGTGCCAGCAGTGAGGGTAGGGGACACTCCTACGAGCAGTACTTC. The encoded protein is CASSEGRGHSYEQYF.

The J gene is TRBJ2-3, the V gene TRBV9; D perhaps matches TRBD2 (5 bases). Germline V gene lookup returns CDR1 SGDLS and CDR2 YYNGEE. This CDR3 contains 14 residues. Deletions cut 4 bases from V and 1 base from J, with 10 bases between. CDR3 region: CASSTLGGTDTQYF. DNA for the CDR3: TGTGCCAGCAGCACGCTCGGGGGCACAGATACGCAGTATTTT.

J is TRBJ2-6 and V is TRBV19; TRBD1 agrees at 9 bases. The length of the CDR3 is 20 residues. CDR1 and CDR2 (germline): LNHDA, SQIVND (reference sequence). The junction had 9 bases not matched to a gene; V was cut back by 0 bases and J by 0 bases. CDR3 in amino acids: CASSIDSPRDRDSGANVLTF. CDR3 in DNA: TGTGCCAGTAGTATAGACTCACCCCGGGACAGGGACTCTGGGGCCAACGTCCTGACTTTC.